The T cell receptor (beta chain) under discussion was sequenced for a study of PD-1 blockade in classical Hodgkin lymphoma. Across the study: Intravenous delivery of nivolumab at 3 mg/kg to patients occurred every 2 weeks.

Findings of the study overall: It was CD4+ TCR diversity, not CD8+, that rose significantly by C4D1. Before treatment, TCR diversity in newly diagnosed patients was reportedly lower than in healthy donors.

Each and every patient relapsed after autologous stem cell transplantation, and patients got differing brentuximab vedotin exposure. The table came from immunoSEQ multiplex PCR; TCRdb's copy has only in-frame clones and leaves some out. The table includes approximately 12,000 clones, approximately 84% detected once. The CDR3 has 17 residues. The V gene lost 1 base and the J gene lost 5 bases, with 20 bases spanning the gap. Germline loops: CDR1 SEHNR, CDR2 FQNEAQ (reference sequence). This clone was seen only a few times. Antigen unknown. J is TRBJ1-1 and V is TRBV7-9, with D tentatively TRBD1 (5 bases). The source was peripheral blood mononuclear cells (PBMCs), collected before the second cycle of nivolumab. This clonotype was obtained from a human donor with classical Hodgkin lymphoma. CDR3 in amino acids: CASSLVGSGTIWTEAFF. The CDR3, as DNA: TGTGCCAGCAGCTTAGTCGGCAGTGGGACGATATGGACTGAAGCTTTCTTT.